This T cell receptor beta chain was documented in a study of cytomegalovirus exposure and HLA in healthy donors. Findings and limits, study-wide: According to a later analysis, TCR clusters from the first cohort tended to co-occur in the 110 or so validation repertoires.

This CDR3 is built from 13 residues. The germline V gene has CDR1 SGHRS and CDR2 YFSETQ. V was cut by 0 bases and J by 2 bases, with 6 bases left in between. Generated by immunoSEQ multiplex PCR, the TCRdb table keeps only in-frame clones and is missing some. The sample holds approximately 220,000 clones, roughly 88% seen once. For this clone: Its target is unknown.

A 120-subject validation cohort, separate from the approximately 700-subject first cohort, supplied the donors. Sequenced: PBMCs. This sequence originates from a woman aged 30 to 39 in good health and CMV-seropositive. This chain connects TRBV5-1 to TRBJ2-7, with D hard to call. The CDR3 nucleotides read TGCGCCAGCAGCTTGGGGCCGCCCTACGAGCAGTACTTC. Protein: CASSLGPPYEQYF.